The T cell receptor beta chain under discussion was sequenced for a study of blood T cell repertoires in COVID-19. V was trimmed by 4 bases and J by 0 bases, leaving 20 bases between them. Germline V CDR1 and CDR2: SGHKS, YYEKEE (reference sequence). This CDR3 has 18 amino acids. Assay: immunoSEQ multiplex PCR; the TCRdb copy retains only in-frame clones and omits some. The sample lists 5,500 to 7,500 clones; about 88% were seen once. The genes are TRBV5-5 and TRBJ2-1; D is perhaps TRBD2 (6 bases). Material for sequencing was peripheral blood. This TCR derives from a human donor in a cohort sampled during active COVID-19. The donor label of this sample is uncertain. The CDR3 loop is CASSRLPPGLSSYNEQFF. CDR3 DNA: TGTGCCAGCAGCAGACTACCCCCGGGACTCAGCTCCTACAATGAGCAGTTCTTC.